The 23 T cell receptor beta chains reported below all come from one sample, sequenced in a study of T cells in Graves' hyperthyroidism and ophthalmopathy. Amplified TCR beta CDR3 regions came from RNA transcripts. The HTBI set primed first-round TCR CDR3 RT-PCR. MiXCR, applied by TCRdb to the multiplex PCR reads, yields one record per CDR3 protein. The sample gives 450,000 to 600,000 distinct CDR3 sequences, approximately 20% of which show up once; about 45% is in the top ten. Sequencing was performed on blood. These receptors all stem from a man in his forties with Graves' ophthalmopathy.

This clonotype was seen only a few times. J is TRBJ2-3 and V is TRBV20-1; no clear D gene. CDR1 is DFQATT, CDR2 SNEGSKA, per germline (reference sequence). This CDR3 has 10 residues. V was cut by 6 bases and J by 5 bases, with 6 bases left in between. The CDR3 bases are TGCAGTGCCCCCATAGATACGCAGTATTTT. Protein: CSAPIDTQYF.

This clonotype has only a few counts. V usage is TRBV5-1 and J usage is TRBJ1-5; the match to TRBD1 covers 9 bases. The germline V gene has CDR1 SGHRS and CDR2 YFSETQ. The CDR3 spans 15 residues. The J segment lost 3 bases and the V segment lost 3 bases, leaving 4 bases of the junction unmatched. The DNA of the CDR3 is TGCGCCAGCAGCTCCGGGACAGGGAACAATCAGCCCCAGCATTTT. Protein: CASSSGTGNNQPQHF.

The genes are TRBV11-2 and TRBJ2-1, with 11 bases matching TRBD2. CDR1 is SGHAT and CDR2 is FQNNGV in the germline V gene. The V segment lost 8 bases and the J segment 4 bases; nucleotides outside the gene matches: 19. CDR3 length: 19 amino acids. In nucleotides, the CDR3 is TGTGCCAGCGGATACCCCCCTACCGGGACTAGCGGAGAGTACAATGAGCAGTTCTTC. Its translation is CASGYPPTGTSGEYNEQFF.

This clonotype has only a few counts. The chain joins TRBV29-1 to TRBJ2-7; 7 positions match TRBD2. Germline V gene lookup returns CDR1 SQVTM and CDR2 ANQGSEA. The CDR3 has 14 residues. V dropped 5 bases and J dropped 3; count of bases not matched to a gene: 10. The CDR3, as DNA: TGCAGCGTTCGTGATAGCGGGCCGCACTACGAGCAGTACTTC. This sequence encodes CSVRDSGPHYEQYF.

This clonotype was counted ten times or more. The V and J genes are TRBV6-1 and TRBJ2-7, with TRBD2 identical over 8 bases. CDR3 length: 15 residues. Germline V gene sequence: CDR1 MNHNS, CDR2 SASEGT. Trimming took 4 bases from V and 1 from J; bases not matched to a gene: 6. The CDR3 protein is CASSVGGASSYEQYF. CDR3 coding DNA: TGTGCCAGCAGTGTCGGGGGGGCCAGTTCCTACGAGCAGTACTTC.

This clonotype was seen repeatedly, ten times or more. V gene TRBV5-1 combines with J gene TRBJ2-7, with D maybe TRBD1 (5 bases). The germline V gene has CDR1 SGHRS and CDR2 YFSETQ. This CDR3 region has 13 residues. V was trimmed by 0 bases and J by 5 bases, leaving 9 bases between them. Here the CDR3 reads CASSLDRRNEQYF. The CDR3 region has the DNA TGCGCCAGCAGCTTGGACAGGCGAAACGAGCAGTACTTC. Complete variable domain (other parts from reference TRBV5-1 and TRBJ2-7): KAGVTQTPRYLIKTRGQQVTLSCSPISGHRSVSWYQQTPGQGLQFLFEYFSETQRNKGNFPGRFSGRQFSNSRSEMNVSTLELGDSALYLCASSLDRRNEQYFGPGTRLTVT.

Many counts were recorded for this clonotype. This sequence joins TRBV7-2 and TRBJ2-7; TRBD2 is a possible D gene (6 bases). Germline V gene lookup returns CDR1 SGHTA and CDR2 FQGNSA. The V gene lost 0 bases and the J gene lost 3 bases, with 12 bases spanning the gap. The CDR3 totals 15 residues. This CDR3 is CASSLARGGGYEQYF. CDR3 in DNA: TGTGCCAGCAGCTTAGCGCGGGGAGGAGGCTACGAGCAGTACTTC.

This clonotype was recorded a few times. V gene TRBV28 combines with J gene TRBJ1-1; 8 bases are shared with TRBD1. V trimming: 3 bases; J trimming: 4 bases; junction bases outside the gene matches: 4. CDR1 is MDHEN and CDR2 is SYDVKM in the germline V gene. The CDR3 runs to 14 residues. DNA for the CDR3: TGTGCCAGCAGTTTTATCCAGGGGGCCACTGAAGCTTTCTTT. Its translation is CASSFIQGATEAFF.

This clonotype has only a few counts. The chain couples TRBV6-1 to TRBJ2-7; TRBD2 aligns across 9 bases. The CDR3 totals 17 residues. Germline V lookup: CDR1 MNHNS, CDR2 SASEGT. With V trimmed by 8 bases and J by 9 bases, 23 bases remained unmatched. The CDR3 here is CASLPSAGGTSPRGQYF. The CDR3 DNA reads TGTGCCAGCCTACCATCTGCGGGGGGGACGAGTCCACGGGGGCAGTACTTC.

The CDR3 DNA is TGTGCCAGCAGTGCCAGGGACTCACTGGATACGCAGTATTTT. Its translation: CASSARDSLDTQYF. V is TRBV6-1 and J is TRBJ2-3, with D maybe TRBD2 (6 bases). The V end was cut by 4 bases, the J end by 6 bases, with 14 bases between. The CDR3 spans 14 residues. Germline V CDR1 and CDR2: MNHNS, SASEGT.

This clonotype turned up a few times. The chain uses TRBV18 and TRBJ1-1; a weak D match, TRBD1 (5 bases). The V end lost 0 bases, the J end lost 6 bases, and 17 bases lay between the germline ends. This CDR3 has 16 amino acids. Per germline, CDR1 KGHSH and CDR2 LQKENI. The CDR3 nucleotides read TGTGCCAGCTCACCACCGAAAGGGGCAGTCAGGCCTGAAGCTTTCTTT. Its protein is CASSPPKGAVRPEAFF.

This clonotype was detected many times. The V call is TRBV12-3 or TRBV12-4, the J call TRBJ2-1, with 8 bases aligning to TRBD1. This CDR3 comprises 13 residues. Trimming cost V 3 bases and J 7 bases; bases outside gene matches: 2. Here the CDR3 DNA reads TGTGCCAGCAGTTTCCAGGGGGCGAATGAGCAGTTCTTC. Encoded protein: CASSFQGANEQFF.

This clonotype has a handful of counts. The gene calls are TRBV15 and TRBJ2-1, with TRBD2 as a possible D gene (6 bases). The CDR3 loop spans 12 amino acids. Per germline, CDR1 LNHNV and CDR2 YYDKDF (reference sequence). Trimming shortened V by 1 base and J by 13 bases, and 11 bases separated the two germline ends. This chain's CDR3 is CATSRGRAVQFF. The CDR3 nucleotides read TGTGCCACCAGCAGAGGGAGGGCGGTCCAGTTCTTC.

The chain recombines TRBV7-9 with TRBJ2-3; D is possibly TRBD2 (6 bases). The CDR3 is made up of 16 amino acids. The germline gives CDR1 SEHNR, CDR2 FQNEAQ (reference sequence). V was pared by 5 bases and J by 2 bases, with 17 bases between. The CDR3 spells CASSPSGPGLTDTQYF. In nucleotides, the CDR3 is TGTGCCAGCAGCCCAAGCGGGCCCGGCCTCACAGATACGCAGTATTTT.

The V and J genes are TRBV7-3 and TRBJ2-2; the D is unclear. The CDR3 covers 12 residues. Trimming stripped 4 bases from V and 8 bases from J, with 8 bases between. Germline V CDR1 and CDR2: SGHTA, FQGTGA. CDR3 coding DNA: TGTGCCAGCAGCTATCCAGCGGGGGAGCTGTTTTTT. Translation: CASSYPAGELFF.

This clonotype was counted a few times. The chain recombines TRBV12-3 or TRBV12-4 with TRBJ1-5; a possible D gene is TRBD1 (5 bases). This CDR3 comprises 15 residues. Trimming shortened V by 4 bases and J by 1 base, and 11 bases separated the two germline ends. In DNA form, the CDR3 reads TGTGCCAGCAGTTACTACGGGGGAAGCAATCAGCCCCAGCATTTT. As protein: CASSYYGGSNQPQHF.

V and J are TRBV11-2 and TRBJ1-1; the D gene is possibly TRBD1 (5 bases). This CDR3 has 11 residues. The V gene lost 5 bases and the J gene lost 8 bases, with 9 bases spanning the gap. CDR1 is SGHAT, CDR2 FQNNGV, per germline. CDR3: CASSPGHEAFF. CDR3 bases: TGTGCCAGCAGCCCAGGACACGAAGCTTTCTTT.

This clonotype was found many times. The chain employs TRBV18 and TRBJ2-7, with D maybe TRBD1 (6 bases). Trimming left V 0 bases short and J 6 bases short, with 12 bases between. The CDR3 contains 14 residues. Germline V gene sequence: CDR1 KGHSH, CDR2 LQKENI. CDR3 sequence (DNA): TGTGCCAGCTCACCACCCAGGGGAGAAGTCGAGCAGTACTTC. Translated, it gives CASSPPRGEVEQYF.

There are many counts of this clonotype. The rearrangement uses TRBV27 and TRBJ2-7; D gene unclear. V gave up 3 bases and J gave up 3 bases, with 9 bases separating them. The CDR3 is 13 amino acids. Germline V gene data show CDR1 as MNHEY and CDR2 as SMNVEV (reference sequence). CDR3 coding DNA: TGTGCCAGCAGTTTGCGTGCCTACTACGAGCAGTACTTC. It translates to CASSLRAYYEQYF.

The chain uses TRBV30 and TRBJ1-6; 10 nucleotides agree with TRBD1. CDR1 is GTSNPN, CDR2 SVGIG, per germline (reference sequence). This CDR3 contains 13 residues. Unmatched junction bases numbered 5, after V lost 8 bases and J lost 7 bases. The CDR3 DNA is TGTGCCGGGACAGGGGATGGGAATTCACCCCTCCACTTT. This encodes CAGTGDGNSPLHF.

At least ten counts were recorded for this clonotype. V and J are TRBV2 and TRBJ1-4; D uncertain. V was trimmed by 11 bases and J by 8 bases, leaving 18 bases between them. Germline CDR1 is SNHLY and CDR2 is FYNNEI. This CDR3 comprises 13 residues. The CDR3 DNA reads TGTGCCGGCCACCTGGCCCCGGGGGAAAAACTGTTTTTT. Translating it yields CAGHLAPGEKLFF.

V gene TRBV7-9 combines with J gene TRBJ2-3; 8 bases map to TRBD2. Trimming removed 5 bases from V and 6 bases from J; junction bases left unmatched: 10. CDR3 length: 15 residues. Germline lookup yields CDR1 SEHNR and CDR2 FQNEAQ (reference sequence). The DNA for the CDR3 is TGTGCCAGCAGCGACGTTGGACTAGCACCTGATACGCAGTATTTT. It is translated as CASSDVGLAPDTQYF. The variable domain in full, with the rest retrieved from reference TRBV7-9 and TRBJ2-3, is DTGVSQNPRHKITKRGQNVTFRCDPISEHNRLYWYRQTLGQGPEFLTYFQNEAQLEKSRLLSDRFSAERPKGSFSTLEIQRTEQGDSAMYLCASSDVGLAPDTQYFGPGTRLTVL.

Only a few counts were recorded for this clonotype. The chain uses TRBV7-3 and TRBJ2-7; TRBD2 is a possible D gene (5 bases). Trimming left V 5 bases short and J 6 bases short, with 14 bases between. Germline V gene data show CDR1 as SGHTA and CDR2 as FQGTGA. The CDR3 sequence is 13 residues long. CDR3 region: CASSPRLGSEQYF. The DNA of the CDR3 is TGTGCCAGCAGCCCCCGGTTGGGGAGCGAGCAGTACTTC.